The clone carrying this TCR beta chain was detected only a few times. As yet, its antigen is unknown. The germline gives CDR1 DFQATT, CDR2 SNEGSKA (reference sequence). The CDR3 length is 13 residues. V was clipped by 4 bases and J by 2 bases, with 9 bases between them. Template switching added a universal primer binding site, and final cDNA carried unique molecular identifiers. TCRdb reprocessed the 5' RACE reads via MiXCR and lists one record per CDR3 protein. In the table there are around 960,000 distinct CDR3 sequences, over 9% of which are singletons. These data belong to a study of identical twins. Study results and caveats: For cord blood, abundant beta clonotypes had fewer insertions, unlike memory repertoires, which showed none. Conclusions leaned on cross-sectional statistical analysis and did not track the same donors over time. Weaker excess twin sharing was observed in beta out-of-frame sequences.

This sample also belongs to another study, concerning yellow fever vaccine responses in identical twins.

The V and J genes are TRBV20-1 and TRBJ2-1; D unresolved. The specimen sequenced was PBMCs. This TCR derives from a woman aged 18-29 years in good health. The CDR3 nucleotides are TGCAGTGCTACGGTAATGCCCTACAATGAGCAGTTCTTC. This translates into CSATVMPYNEQFF.